The 32 T cell receptor beta chains reported below all come from one sample, sequenced in a study of shared clonotypes between healthy human individuals. Sequencing was performed with immunoSEQ multiplex PCR; in TCRdb, only in-frame clones are kept and a portion is missing. The sample consists of roughly 1,800,000 clones, about 95% of them appearing once. Naive CD8 cells were CD45RO-negative, positively selected for CCR7, excluding terminally differentiated effector memory CD45RA+ cells. Sequenced sample: naive CD8+ T cells sorted from blood. These receptors were obtained from a young man in good health.

This chain links TRBV27 with TRBJ2-5; no definite D call. Germline V gene lookup returns CDR1 MNHEY and CDR2 SMNVEV (reference sequence). Trimming took off 1 base at V and 3 bases at J, with 6 bases between the two ends. This CDR3 contains 13 residues. CDR3 region: CASSLFTEETQYF. CDR3 DNA sequence: TGTGCCAGCAGTTTATTTACAGAAGAGACCCAGTACTTC.

The chain is built from TRBV7-8 and TRBJ1-2; 7 nucleotides agree with TRBD1. Trimming took 8 bases from V and 4 from J; bases not matched to a gene: 10. Germline CDR1 reads SGHVS; CDR2 reads FQNEAQ. The CDR3 extends over 14 amino acids. Here the CDR3 DNA reads TGTGCCAGCTGGACCGGGACAGCGGGCTATGGCTACACCTTC. Residues: CASWTGTAGYGYTF. Full variable domain (remainder filled in from reference TRBV7-8 and TRBJ1-2): GAGVSQSPRYKVAKRGQDVALRCDPISGHVSLFWYQQALGQGPEFLTYFQNEAQLDKSGLPSDRFFAERPEGSVSTLKIQRTQQEDSAVYLCASWTGTAGYGYTFGSGTRLTVV.

The CDR3 DNA reads TGTGCCAGCAGTGAATGGGGTACTAATGAAAAACTGTTTTTT. The encoded protein is CASSEWGTNEKLFF. The rearrangement links TRBV2 to TRBJ1-4; D remains unclear. The germline V and J ends were trimmed by 2 bases and 2 bases, with 6 bases remaining between them. CDR1 SNHLY and CDR2 FYNNEI come from the germline V gene. The CDR3 totals 14 residues.

This clone was counted once. This CDR3 is also generated by other DNA sequences in the sample. The CDR3, as DNA: TGCGCCAGCAGCACGGGGAACGAGCAGTACTTC. It encodes CASSTGNEQYF. The chain joins TRBV10-2 to TRBJ2-7, with D perhaps TRBD2 (5 bases). The CDR3 runs 11 residues. V lost 6 bases and J 5 bases, leaving 8 bases between the germline ends. Germline CDR1 and CDR2: WSHSY and SAAADI.

J is TRBJ2-7 and V is TRBV15; 8 bases are a match to TRBD2. The ends lost 6 bases at V and 3 bases at J; junction bases unmatched: 7. Looked up from germline, CDR1 is LNHNV and CDR2 is YYDKDF (reference sequence). CDR3 length: 14 amino acids. CDR3 sequence (DNA): TGTGCCACCAGTACAGCGGGAGAAGACTACGAGCAGTACTTC. Translation gives CATSTAGEDYEQYF.

This chain links TRBV5-1 with TRBJ1-1, with D perhaps matching TRBD1 (5 bases). The CDR3 has 11 residues. The V and J ends lost 5 bases and 7 bases respectively, with 9 bases between them. Germline V gene lookup returns CDR1 SGHRS and CDR2 YFSETQ. CDR3 nucleotides: TGCGCCAGCAGTATGGGGGTTGAAGCTTTCTTT. Translating it yields CASSMGVEAFF. Combining the CDR3 with reference TRBV5-1 and TRBJ1-1 gives the whole variable domain KAGVTQTPRYLIKTRGQQVTLSCSPISGHRSVSWYQQTPGQGLQFLFEYFSETQRNKGNFPGRFSGRQFSNSRSEMNVSTLELGDSALYLCASSMGVEAFFGQGTRLTVV.

J is TRBJ1-2 and V is TRBV4-3, with D hard to call. CDR1 is LGHNA, CDR2 YSLEER, per germline. V was cut by 1 base and J by 4 bases, with 7 bases left in between. CDR3 length equals 13 residues. The CDR3 is CASSQAVGYGYTF. CDR3 coding DNA: TGCGCCAGCAGCCAAGCAGTCGGCTATGGCTACACCTTC.

V and J are TRBV27 and TRBJ2-7; 9 nucleotides align to TRBD1. CDR1 is MNHEY and CDR2 is SMNVEV in the germline V gene (reference sequence). This CDR3 contains 15 residues. J lost 3 bases, V lost 5 bases, and 8 bases had no gene match. The DNA for the CDR3 is TGTGCCAGCAGTCCCAGACAGGGGGAGATCTACGAGCAGTACTTC. Translation gives CASSPRQGEIYEQYF.

CDR3 residues: CASSAGAQGANTEAFF. The CDR3 DNA reads TGTGCCAGCAGCGCGGGGGCACAGGGGGCAAACACTGAAGCTTTCTTT. The V call is TRBV9, the J call TRBJ1-1, with 9 bases that match TRBD1. This CDR3 has 16 residues. Losses at the gene ends were 3 bases for V and 2 bases for J; bases not matched to a gene: 8. CDR1 and CDR2 from the germline V gene are SGDLS and YYNGEE. The complete variable domain, with remaining parts taken from reference TRBV9 and TRBJ1-1, reads DSGVTQTPKHLITATGQRVTLRCSPRSGDLSVYWYQQSLDQGLQFLIQYYNGEERAKGNILERFSAQQFPDLHSELNLSSLELGDSALYFCASSAGAQGANTEAFFGQGTRLTVV.

This clone was recorded once. The chain links TRBV27 to TRBJ1-6, with D possibly being TRBD1 (6 bases). This CDR3 spans 16 amino acids. V was cut by 8 bases and J by 4 bases, with 18 bases left in between. Germline assignment: CDR1 MNHEY and CDR2 SMNVEV (reference sequence). DNA for the CDR3: TGTGCCAGCGCCGAACAGGGAATTGTTTATAATTCACCCCTCCACTTT. It translates to CASAEQGIVYNSPLHF.

CDR3 sequence reads: CASSSPFSGNTIYF. The DNA of the CDR3 is TGTGCCAGCAGCTCCCCTTTTTCCGGAAACACCATATATTTT. The genes are TRBV11-2 and TRBJ1-3; no clear D. Trimming took 4 bases from V and 4 from J, leaving 11 bases between them. CDR1 is SGHAT, CDR2 FQNNGV, per germline. The CDR3 contains 14 residues.

CDR3 loop: CASSSGQYSNQPQHF. The CDR3 DNA reads TGTGCCAGCAGCTCGGGACAGTATAGCAATCAGCCCCAGCATTTT. This chain links TRBV28 with TRBJ1-5; TRBD1 matches 7 bases. V lost 6 bases, J lost 0 bases, and 5 bases stayed unmatched. The germline CDR1 and CDR2 sequences are MDHEN and SYDVKM. CDR3 length equals 15 residues. The full variable domain, its missing parts supplied by reference TRBV28 and TRBJ1-5, is DVKVTQSSRYLVKRTGEKVFLECVQDMDHENMFWYRQDPGLGLRLIYFSYDVKMKEKGDIPEGYSVSREKKERFSLILESASTNQTSMYLCASSSGQYSNQPQHFGDGTRLSIL.

In regard to this clone: The same CDR3 can be traced to other DNA sequences in this sample. The gene calls are TRBV5-6 and TRBJ2-7, with a possible D match to TRBD2 (5 bases). The ends were cut back, 4 bases at V and 2 bases at J, with 10 bases in the middle. The CDR3 contains 13 residues. Germline CDR1 SGHDT, CDR2 YYEEEE. DNA of the CDR3: TGTGCCAGCAGCCCCCCCGGGACCTACGAGCAGTACTTC. This codes for CASSPPGTYEQYF.

Concerning this clone itself: This specimen includes other DNA sequences encoding the same CDR3. The CDR3 DNA follows: TGTGCCAGCAGCTCCGACCGAGGGGCAGATACGCAGTATTTT. Protein sequence: CASSSDRGADTQYF. This rearrangement joins TRBV7-9 to TRBJ2-3; D may match TRBD1 or TRBD2 (5 bases each). Germline V CDR1 and CDR2: SEHNR, FQNEAQ (reference sequence). Trimming removed 4 bases from V and 4 bases from J, with 12 bases in between. This CDR3 has 14 amino acids.

Only a few counts were recorded for this clone. The chain carries TRBV27 and TRBJ1-2, with 10 bases matching TRBD1. This CDR3 region has 15 residues. The junction had 6 bases not matched to a gene; V was cut back by 1 base and J by 7 bases. Per the germline V gene, CDR1 is MNHEY and CDR2 is SMNVEV (reference sequence). CDR3 nucleotide sequence: TGTGCCAGCAGTTTATATTTTGGACAGGGGGGTGGCTACACCTTC. Its translation: CASSLYFGQGGGYTF.

With respect to this clone: Other nucleotide sequences from this sample produce the same CDR3. The chain couples TRBV11-3 to TRBJ2-7, with D perhaps TRBD1 (6 bases). The CDR3 loop spans 13 amino acids. Per germline, CDR1 SGHNT and CDR2 YENEEA. V lost 3 bases and J lost 1, with 7 bases in between. For the CDR3, the DNA is TGTGCCAGCAGCTTGGGACAATCCTACGAGCAGTACTTC. It yields the protein CASSLGQSYEQYF.

The rearrangement joins TRBV28 to TRBJ2-5; D ambiguous. The V and J ends lost 3 bases and 2 bases respectively, with 7 bases between them. Germline-derived CDR1 and CDR2 are MDHEN and SYDVKM. The CDR3 length is 13 residues. The CDR3 DNA reads TGTGCCAGCAGTTTCCCGGAGCAAGAGACCCAGTACTTC. Encoded protein: CASSFPEQETQYF.

This rearrangement joins TRBV13 to TRBJ2-1; a weak D match, TRBD2 (5 bases). Germline V gives CDR1 PRHDT, CDR2 FYEKMQ (reference sequence). Trimming removed 0 bases at V and 10 bases at J, with 16 bases between. The CDR3 spans 15 residues. CDR3 amino acids: CASSLGPRGPSEQFF. CDR3 coding DNA: TGTGCCAGCAGCTTAGGGCCCCGGGGTCCATCCGAGCAGTTCTTC. The full variable domain, in which reference TRBV13 and TRBJ2-1 provide the parts outside the CDR3, is AAGVIQSPRHLIKEKRETATLKCYPIPRHDTVYWYQQGPGQDPQFLISFYEKMQSDKGSIPDRFSAQQFSDYHSELNMSSLELGDSALYFCASSLGPRGPSEQFFGPGTRLTVL.

V and J are TRBV5-4 and TRBJ1-1; D gene unclear. V was clipped by 0 bases and J by 1 base, with 16 bases between them. The length of the CDR3 is 17 residues. Germline loops: CDR1 SGHNT, CDR2 YYREEE (reference sequence). In nucleotides, the CDR3 is TGTGCCAGCAGCTTGGCGGGCATCTCCGGACGGAACACTGAAGCTTTCTTT. It translates to CASSLAGISGRNTEAFF.

J is TRBJ2-3 and V is TRBV25-1; D is undetermined. V was shortened by 2 bases and J by 2 bases, with 5 bases between the two germline ends. This CDR3 comprises 13 residues. Germline V gives CDR1 MGHDK, CDR2 SYGVNS. As DNA, the CDR3 is TGTGCCAGCAGTGAAACAAACACAGATACGCAGTATTTT. This codes for CASSETNTDTQYF.

The J gene is TRBJ2-1, the V gene TRBV27; a weak D match, TRBD1 (5 bases). The CDR3 contains 16 residues. Trimming took 6 bases from V and 7 from J, leaving 22 bases between them. From germline, CDR1 is MNHEY and CDR2 SMNVEV (reference sequence). The CDR3 spells CASSILGATLGNEQFF. The CDR3 nucleotides are TGTGCCAGCAGCATCTTAGGGGCTACGCTTGGGAATGAGCAGTTCTTC.

A single count supports this clone. In the same sample, other DNA sequences code for this CDR3. The chain uses TRBV7-9 and TRBJ2-7; D remains unclear. CDR3 length: 12 residues. Germline CDR1 SEHNR, CDR2 FQNEAQ (reference sequence). V lost 1 base, J lost 5 bases, and 6 bases lay in between. Here the CDR3 DNA reads TGTGCCAGCAGCTTAGGGCAGAACGAGCAGTACTTC. Translated: CASSLGQNEQYF. Full variable domain (outside the CDR3, taken from reference TRBV7-9 and TRBJ2-7): DTGVSQNPRHKITKRGQNVTFRCDPISEHNRLYWYRQTLGQGPEFLTYFQNEAQLEKSRLLSDRFSAERPKGSFSTLEIQRTEQGDSAMYLCASSLGQNEQYFGPGTRLTVT.

This rearrangement joins TRBV28 to TRBJ1-1; D gene ambiguous. The CDR3 is 15 residues long. The V and J ends lost 6 bases and 2 bases respectively, with 16 bases between them. The germline V gene has CDR1 MDHEN and CDR2 SYDVKM. This chain's CDR3 is CASSLPEAGNTEAFF. The DNA of the CDR3 is TGTGCCAGCAGCCTACCCGAAGCAGGCAACACTGAAGCTTTCTTT.

The chain is built from TRBV6-5 and TRBJ2-7; TRBD1 aligns across 9 bases. Germline V gene sequence: CDR1 MNHEY, CDR2 SVGAGI. The CDR3 spans 13 residues. Trimming cost V 6 bases and J 3 bases; bases outside gene matches: 3. The CDR3 bases are TGTGCCAGCAGGGACAGGGGTCGCTACGAGCAGTACTTC. Its protein is CASRDRGRYEQYF.

The genes are TRBV28 and TRBJ1-1; weak D call: TRBD1 (5 bases). Germline lookup yields CDR1 MDHEN and CDR2 SYDVKM. The CDR3 is 14 residues long. The V end was cut by 0 bases, the J end by 2 bases, with 7 bases between. This CDR3 reads CASSLWGGNTEAFF. As DNA, the CDR3 is TGTGCCAGCAGTTTATGGGGGGGAAACACTGAAGCTTTCTTT. The whole variable domain, filled in from reference TRBV28 and TRBJ1-1, reads DVKVTQSSRYLVKRTGEKVFLECVQDMDHENMFWYRQDPGLGLRLIYFSYDVKMKEKGDIPEGYSVSREKKERFSLILESASTNQTSMYLCASSLWGGNTEAFFGQGTRLTVV.

The J gene is TRBJ1-4, the V gene TRBV11-2; D is unclear. The CDR3 sequence is 16 residues long. The V gene lost 0 bases and the J gene lost 8 bases, with 16 bases spanning the gap. The germline V gene encodes CDR1 SGHAT and CDR2 FQNNGV. CDR3 in amino acids: CASSLEVGRPGEKLFF. The CDR3 bases are TGTGCCAGCAGCTTAGAGGTTGGCAGGCCGGGGGAAAAACTGTTTTTT.

The gene calls are TRBV13 and TRBJ2-5; the D gene could be TRBD1 or TRBD2 (5 bases each). This CDR3 comprises 15 residues. V was cut by 4 bases and J by 5 bases, with 17 bases left in between. The germline gives CDR1 PRHDT, CDR2 FYEKMQ (reference sequence). CDR3: CASSYRDPARETQYF. The DNA for the CDR3 is TGTGCCAGCAGCTACCGGGACCCTGCGCGGGAGACCCAGTACTTC.

The chain employs TRBV7-8 and TRBJ2-7, with D perhaps assigned TRBD1 or TRBD2 (5 bases each). Per germline, CDR1 SGHVS and CDR2 FQNEAQ. The CDR3 consists of 15 residues. The V gene lost 6 bases and the J gene lost 7 bases, with 22 bases spanning the gap. Here the CDR3 DNA reads TGTGCCAGCAGACCTCTGGGGACGGATTATTTGGAGCAGTACTTC. It yields the protein CASRPLGTDYLEQYF.

V and J are TRBV29-1 and TRBJ2-3, with 11 nucleotides matching TRBD1. The CDR3 covers 18 residues. The germline gives CDR1 SQVTM, CDR2 ANQGSEA. Unmatched junction bases numbered 14, after V lost 2 bases and J lost 4 bases. The CDR3 spells CSVELGIGGQGDADTQYF. DNA for the CDR3: TGCAGCGTTGAATTGGGGATTGGGGGACAGGGGGATGCAGATACGCAGTATTTT.

The V and J genes are TRBV7-6 and TRBJ2-2; TRBD2 is a possible D gene (6 bases). V was cut by 6 bases and J by 6 bases, with 14 bases left in between. The CDR3 has 14 amino acids. The V gene's germline CDR1 is SGHVS and CDR2 FNYEAQ. The CDR3 nucleotides are TGTGCCAGCAGAAAGCCGGGGGACCCCGGGGAGCTGTTTTTT. Encoded protein: CASRKPGDPGELFF.

This clone has a single count. Other DNA sequences in the same sample also yield this CDR3. The CDR3 here is CASSINLSYEQYF. The CDR3, as DNA: TGTGCCAGTAGTATTAACCTTTCCTACGAGCAGTACTTC. The chain uses TRBV19 and TRBJ2-7; D call uncertain. V dropped 3 bases and J dropped 1 base, with 7 bases sitting between them. The CDR3 covers 13 residues. The germline V gene encodes CDR1 LNHDA and CDR2 SQIVND (reference sequence).

The gene calls are TRBV9 and TRBJ2-1; either TRBD1 or TRBD2 may supply D (6 bases each). Trimming took off 0 bases at V and 9 bases at J, with 13 bases between the two ends. There are 14 residues in the CDR3. Germline V lookup: CDR1 SGDLS, CDR2 YYNGEE. CDR3 sequence: CASSVGGASREQFF. The CDR3 DNA reads TGTGCCAGCAGCGTAGGGGGGGCTTCCCGTGAGCAGTTCTTC. The full variable domain, rest sourced from reference TRBV9 and TRBJ2-1, is DSGVTQTPKHLITATGQRVTLRCSPRSGDLSVYWYQQSLDQGLQFLIQYYNGEERAKGNILERFSAQQFPDLHSELNLSSLELGDSALYFCASSVGGASREQFFGPGTRLTVL.